The text below deals with one T cell receptor beta chain. The data were produced by immunoSEQ multiplex PCR, yet TCRdb's version contains in-frame clones alone and is incomplete. The sample shows some 55,000 clones, about 89% of them seen only once. The source of the sample is a study of graft-versus-host responses after intestinal transplantation. Germline CDR1 and CDR2: MNHNS and SASEGT. This CDR3 contains 15 residues. The V end was cut by 3 bases, the J end by 1 base, with 7 bases between. This specimen consisted of PBMCs, obtained 650 to 690 days after intestinal transplant. The receptor was derived from a human patient who received an intestinal transplant, so some T cells may come from the graft donor. This chain uses TRBV6-1 with TRBJ2-6, with a tentative D call TRBD2 (5 bases). The CDR3 sequence: CASSDRTSGANVLTF. The DNA of the CDR3 is TGTGCCAGCAGTGACAGGACTTCTGGGGCCAACGTCCTGACTTTC.